This T cell receptor (beta chain) was captured in a study of blood T cells in healthy people across ages. Overall study: Per two T cells, template switching captured roughly one barcoded beta molecule.

V lost 5 bases to trimming and J lost 1 base, with 15 bases between them. CDR3 length equals 17 residues. CDR1 is SGHVS and CDR2 is FNYEAQ in the germline V gene. Donors were systemically healthy Caucasian individuals from Russia aged 6 to 90 years. Peripheral blood, approximately 10 milliliters per donor, was collected. Per-sample yields of isolated PBMCs were at least 6.5 million. Using a J-beta primer mix together with a sample-barcoded 5' primer, a second PCR was run for roughly 7 to 11 cycles. Each CDR3 protein is one row after TCRdb ran MiXCR on the 5' RACE reads. The profile shows around 750,000 distinct CDR3 sequences, approximately 53% of them singletons.

This clonotype was sampled from a man at least 80 years old in good health. This chain uses TRBV7-6 with TRBJ2-6, with D unclear. The specimen was blood. CDR3 in amino acids: CASSPSVIPSGANVLTF. As DNA, the CDR3 is TGTGCCAGCAGCCCGTCGGTAATCCCATCTGGGGCCAACGTCCTGACTTTC.